The clone carrying this T cell receptor (beta chain) was counted ten times or more. Antigen: not known. TCRdb analysed the 5' RACE reads with MiXCR anew, one entry per CDR3 protein. The repertoire consists of a few hundred thousand distinct CDR3 sequences, with 20% to 25% occurring once and the leading ten covering around 9%. The record originates from a study of T-cell memory formation after mild COVID-19. Study-wide results and caveats: For contracting clones, CD4+ ones sat mainly in CM and EM, CD8+ in EMRA. A second wave of clones peaked on day 37, and their SARS-CoV-2 specificity went unconfirmed. Memory cells collected pre-infection included some clones that later responded, suggesting cross-reactive memory joined.

The CDR3 covers 15 residues. Germline CDR1 reads LGHNA; CDR2 reads YSLEER. V lost 3 bases and J lost 5, with 13 bases in between. The chain employs TRBV4-3 and TRBJ1-4, with D possibly matching TRBD1 (6 bases). This TCR came from an adult woman who had mild COVID-19 (a few samples of this study predate the infection). Cell type and time point are not known. Sample: PBMCs or a T cell subset sorted from them (not recorded which). The CDR3 protein is CASSQQQGGNEKLFF. CDR3 coding DNA: TGCGCCAGCAGCCAGCAACAGGGAGGGAATGAAAAACTGTTTTTT.